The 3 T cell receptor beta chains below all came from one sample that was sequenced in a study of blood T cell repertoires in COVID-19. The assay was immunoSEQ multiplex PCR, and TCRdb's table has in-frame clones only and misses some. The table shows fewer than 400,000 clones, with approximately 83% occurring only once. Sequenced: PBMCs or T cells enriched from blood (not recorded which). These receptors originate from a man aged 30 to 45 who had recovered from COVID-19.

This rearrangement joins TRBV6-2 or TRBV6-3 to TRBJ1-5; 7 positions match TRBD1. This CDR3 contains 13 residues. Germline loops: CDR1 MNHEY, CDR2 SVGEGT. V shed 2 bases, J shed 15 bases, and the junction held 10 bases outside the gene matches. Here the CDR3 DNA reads TGTGCCAGCAGTTACGAGACACTGGACAGGCGGCATTTT. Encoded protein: CASSYETLDRRHF.

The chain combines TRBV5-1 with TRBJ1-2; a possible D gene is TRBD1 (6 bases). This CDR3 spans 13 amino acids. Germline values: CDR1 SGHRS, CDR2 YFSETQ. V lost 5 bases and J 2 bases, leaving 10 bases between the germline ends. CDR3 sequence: CASRNRANYGYTF. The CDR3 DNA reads TGCGCCAGCAGAAACAGGGCCAACTATGGCTACACCTTC.

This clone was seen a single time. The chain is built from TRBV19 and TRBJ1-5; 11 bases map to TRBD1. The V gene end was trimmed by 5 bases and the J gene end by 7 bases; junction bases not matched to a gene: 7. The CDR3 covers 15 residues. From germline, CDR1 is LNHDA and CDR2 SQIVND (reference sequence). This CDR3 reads CASSARDRGKQPQHF. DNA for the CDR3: TGTGCCAGTAGTGCGAGGGACAGGGGGAAACAGCCCCAGCATTTT.